The clone carrying this T cell receptor beta chain was observed a few times. The antigen remains unidentified. Described treatment: oral pan-JAK inhibitor, 5-10 mg twice daily. The data stem from a study of CD8+ T cells in alopecia areata. As for the study in general: Patients took tofacitinib for 6 to 18 months, followed by 6 drug-free months.

As the sequencing template, cDNA was produced by extracting RNA and reverse transcribing it. Libraries were prepared by immunoSEQ multiplex PCR; TCRdb keeps only in-frame clonotypes and omits some of them. Here the sample spans about 60,000 clones, 35% to 55% being singletons. Overall study findings and caveats: When scalp samples are sequenced, resident alphabeta T cells of normal skin are also captured.

This TCR was sampled from a human donor with alopecia areata. The input for sequencing was CD8+ T cells sorted from blood, taken around week 36, from a patient treated with tofacitinib.

CDR3 DNA: TGTGCCAGCAGGCCCAGGGGGCTTACCTACGAGCAGTACTTC. Protein sequence: CASRPRGLTYEQYF. This chain joins TRBV2 and TRBJ2-7; 8 bases are a match to TRBD1. CDR1 is SNHLY and CDR2 is FYNNEI in the germline V gene. The V and J ends lost 6 bases and 2 bases, in that order; junction bases with no gene match: 6. CDR3 length equals 14 residues.